These 29 T cell receptor beta chains were all obtained from the same sample, sequenced in a study of PD-1 blockade in classical Hodgkin lymphoma. Indicated time point: cycle 4 day 1 (C4D1), after six to seven weeks of nivolumab. Every patient experienced relapse after autologous stem cell transplantation, and brentuximab vedotin exposure varied. Measured with immunoSEQ multiplex PCR; TCRdb has only the in-frame clones, and not every one. The sample includes roughly 96,000 clones, approximately 94% seen only once; the top ten take less than 2%. This material consisted of peripheral blood mononuclear cells (PBMCs), taken before the fourth cycle of nivolumab. These receptors came from a human donor with classical Hodgkin lymphoma.

This chain links TRBV5-1 with TRBJ1-1, with no clear D. V was clipped by 2 bases and J by 1 base, with 9 bases between them. From germline, CDR1 is SGHRS and CDR2 YFSETQ. The CDR3 runs 14 residues. CDR3 amino acids: CASSFGLRNTEAFF. The CDR3 region has the DNA TGCGCCAGCAGCTTTGGACTAAGGAACACTGAAGCTTTCTTT.

The rearrangement uses TRBV15 and TRBJ1-2; no reliable D call. The CDR3 contains 14 residues. Trimming shortened V by 0 bases and J by 5 bases, and 10 bases separated the two germline ends. The germline V gene has CDR1 LNHNV and CDR2 YYDKDF (reference sequence). The DNA of the CDR3 is TGTGCCACCAGCAGAGATATGGGAGGGTATGGCTACACCTTC. It translates to CATSRDMGGYGYTF.

The gene calls are TRBV15 and TRBJ2-2, with D maybe TRBD1 (6 bases). CDR1 and CDR2 (germline): LNHNV, YYDKDF (reference sequence). This CDR3 region has 14 residues. Trimming left V 9 bases short and J 3 bases short, with 14 bases between. DNA for the CDR3: TGTGCCACAAAGGACAGAGCATACACCGGGGAGCTGTTTTTT. Its protein is CATKDRAYTGELFF.

The V and J genes are TRBV5-6 and TRBJ2-3; D is uncertain. The V end was cut by 0 bases, the J end by 6 bases, with 8 bases between. The CDR3 is 13 residues long. Germline CDR1 and CDR2: SGHDT and YYEEEE. The CDR3 DNA sequence: TGTGCCAGCAGCTTGGTCAGCAGGGATACGCAGTATTTT. As protein: CASSLVSRDTQYF.

This chain connects TRBV30 to TRBJ1-1, with a possible D match to TRBD1 (6 bases). The V end lost 2 bases, the J end lost 0 bases, and 10 bases lay between the germline ends. The CDR3 contains 14 residues. The germline gives CDR1 GTSNPN, CDR2 SVGIG (reference sequence). The CDR3, as DNA: TGTGCCTGGAGTCCAAGACAGGTGAACACTGAAGCTTTCTTT. This sequence encodes CAWSPRQVNTEAFF. Based on the CDR3 plus reference TRBV30 and TRBJ1-1, the full variable domain is SQTIHQWPATLVQPVGSPLSLECTVEGTSNPNLYWYRQAAGRGLQLLFYSVGIGQISSEVPQNLSASRPQDRQFILSSKKLLLSDSGFYLCAWSPRQVNTEAFFGQGTRLTVV.

The V call is TRBV6-6, the J call TRBJ2-7; TRBD2 agrees at 10 bases. The CDR3 consists of 14 residues. The germline V gene encodes CDR1 MNHNY and CDR2 SVGAGI (reference sequence). J was trimmed by 9 bases and V by 6 bases; bases with no gene match: 11. The CDR3 region is CASSELAGRLGQYF. CDR3 DNA: TGTGCCAGCAGCGAACTAGCGGGAAGGCTTGGGCAGTACTTC.

This clone has just one count. The V gene is TRBV28, the J gene TRBJ1-1, with D tentatively TRBD1 (6 bases). CDR3 length equals 14 residues. With 6 bases removed from V and 4 bases from J, the gap between germline ends came to 15 bases. Germline CDR1 reads MDHEN; CDR2 reads SYDVKM. The CDR3 DNA reads TGTGCCAGCAGCCTACAGGGAACCCCCACTGAAGCTTTCTTT. Its protein product is CASSLQGTPTEAFF.

This clone was seen just once. The V gene is TRBV6-5, the J gene TRBJ2-7; a possible D gene is TRBD1 (6 bases). The V end lost 0 bases, the J end lost 6 bases, and 9 bases lay between the germline ends. The CDR3 has 13 residues. The V gene's germline CDR1 is MNHEY and CDR2 SVGAGI. The CDR3 bases are TGTGCCAGCAGTTACTCCCACAGGGCCGAGCAGTACTTC. It codes for CASSYSHRAEQYF.

V and J are TRBV4-2 and TRBJ2-5, with unresolved D. With 0 bases removed from V and 5 bases from J, the gap between germline ends came to 4 bases. This CDR3 has 12 amino acids. The V gene's germline CDR1 is LGHNA and CDR2 YNFKEQ. CDR3 amino acids: CASSQDHETQYF. DNA for the CDR3: TGTGCCAGCAGCCAAGATCATGAGACCCAGTACTTC.

The gene calls are TRBV5-1 and TRBJ2-2; 8 nucleotides match TRBD2. Germline CDR1 SGHRS, CDR2 YFSETQ. The CDR3 length is 14 residues. After removal of 3 bases from V and 6 bases from J, the junction contained 4 bases not matched to a gene. CDR3 DNA: TGCGCCAGCAGCTACAGCGGGAGCGCCGGGGAGCTGTTTTTT. Its protein product is CASSYSGSAGELFF.

The chain joins TRBV5-1 to TRBJ2-3; either TRBD1 or TRBD2 may supply D (6 bases each). CDR3 length: 18 amino acids. V lost 0 bases to trimming and J lost 0 bases, with 17 bases between them. Per germline, CDR1 SGHRS and CDR2 YFSETQ. DNA for the CDR3: TGCGCCAGCAGCTTGGATCTGAGGGGGAGGAGCAGCACAGATACGCAGTATTTT. Translated: CASSLDLRGRSSTDTQYF.

This clone was observed once. This sequence joins TRBV5-6 and TRBJ2-5; the D gene is possibly TRBD2 (6 bases). CDR1 is SGHDT, CDR2 YYEEEE, per germline. Trimming removed 0 bases at V and 5 bases at J, with 20 bases between. The CDR3 extends over 17 amino acids. CDR3 sequence: CASSLGVFDSEGETQYF. DNA for the CDR3: TGTGCCAGCAGCTTGGGGGTGTTTGACTCGGAGGGGGAGACCCAGTACTTC.

The V gene is TRBV7-6, the J gene TRBJ1-5; TRBD1 agrees at 9 bases. Germline CDR1 and CDR2: SGHVS and FNYEAQ. V shed 0 bases, J shed 6 bases, and the junction held 3 bases outside the gene matches. The CDR3 totals 15 residues. The CDR3 DNA is TGTGCCAGCAGCTTAGCACAGGGGGCGGCTCAGCCCCAGCATTTT. Translation: CASSLAQGAAQPQHF.

The chain couples TRBV2 to TRBJ2-7, with 7 bases aligning to TRBD2. Unmatched junction bases numbered 10, after V lost 4 bases and J lost 4 bases. The CDR3 covers 15 residues. Germline V CDR1 and CDR2: SNHLY, FYNNEI. The CDR3 sequence: CASSVKSWGGYEQYF. The CDR3 DNA is TGTGCCAGCAGTGTCAAATCTTGGGGAGGGTACGAGCAGTACTTC.

The V gene is TRBV27, the J gene TRBJ2-7, with a tentative D call TRBD1 (5 bases). The V end was cut by 2 bases, the J end by 5 bases, with 7 bases between. The germline CDR1 and CDR2 sequences are MNHEY and SMNVEV (reference sequence). The CDR3 runs to 12 residues. The CDR3 reads CASSLRGNEQYF. CDR3 nucleotides: TGTGCCAGCAGTTTAAGGGGTAACGAGCAGTACTTC.

V and J are TRBV5-6 and TRBJ1-1; D ambiguous. The CDR3 is 15 amino acids. Trimming stripped 0 bases from V and 2 bases from J, with 11 bases between. Germline V lookup: CDR1 SGHDT, CDR2 YYEEEE. The CDR3 DNA reads TGTGCCAGCAGCTTGGGTACAGCTGTAAACACTGAAGCTTTCTTT. Protein: CASSLGTAVNTEAFF.

The V gene is TRBV27, the J gene TRBJ2-7; the D is unclear. Per germline, CDR1 MNHEY and CDR2 SMNVEV (reference sequence). The ends were cut back, 4 bases at V and 8 bases at J, with 15 bases in the middle. This CDR3 is built from 13 residues. CDR3 in DNA: TGTGCCAGCAGTTCGGGTCCCCCTAGGAAGCAGTACTTC. The encoded protein is CASSSGPPRKQYF.

The chain carries TRBV18 and TRBJ2-7, with a tentative D call TRBD1 (6 bases). Germline CDR1 KGHSH, CDR2 LQKENI. The CDR3 has 13 amino acids. Between the trimmed V and J ends, which lost 2 bases and 2 bases, there was a span of 7 bases. The CDR3 protein is CASSPGQPYEQYF. DNA for the CDR3: TGTGCCAGCTCACCAGGACAGCCCTACGAGCAGTACTTC.

This chain links TRBV5-1 with TRBJ2-7; 14 bases are a match to TRBD2. There are 15 residues in the CDR3. Unmatched junction bases numbered 2, after V lost 3 bases and J lost 3 bases. Looked up from germline, CDR1 is SGHRS and CDR2 is YFSETQ. The CDR3 sequence: CASSSGTSGGYEQYF. The CDR3 nucleotides read TGCGCCAGCAGCTCCGGGACTAGCGGGGGCTACGAGCAGTACTTC.

CDR3 coding DNA: TGTGCCTGGAGTCGGGCCCAAGAGACCCAGTACTTC. Translating it yields CAWSRAQETQYF. The chain uses TRBV30 and TRBJ2-5, with D hard to call. V gave up 2 bases and J gave up 1 base, with 5 bases separating them. The CDR3 sequence is 12 residues long. Germline V gene data show CDR1 as GTSNPN and CDR2 as SVGIG (reference sequence).

The chain combines TRBV27 with TRBJ2-3; possibly TRBD2 for D (6 bases). CDR1 and CDR2 (germline): MNHEY, SMNVEV (reference sequence). V was trimmed by 4 bases and J by 2 bases, leaving 16 bases between them. The CDR3 loop spans 16 amino acids. The DNA of the CDR3 is TGTGCCAGCAGTTCGCCCCGGGACTTCGACACAGATACGCAGTATTTT. As protein: CASSSPRDFDTDTQYF.

The gene calls are TRBV9 and TRBJ1-2; D is unclear. CDR1 and CDR2 (germline): SGDLS, YYNGEE. This CDR3 contains 11 residues. V dropped 2 bases and J dropped 6 bases, with 5 bases sitting between them. CDR3 in amino acids: CASSVEDGYTF. Written as DNA, the CDR3 is TGTGCCAGCAGCGTTGAAGATGGCTACACCTTC.

The chain recombines TRBV30 with TRBJ2-5; D possibly corresponds to TRBD2 (6 bases). The CDR3 has 16 amino acids. V lost 3 bases and J 0 bases, leaving 17 bases between the germline ends. The V gene's germline CDR1 is GTSNPN and CDR2 SVGIG (reference sequence). The CDR3 reads CAWSGYVRLDQETQYF. CDR3 in DNA: TGTGCCTGGAGCGGCTACGTTCGACTAGACCAAGAGACCCAGTACTTC.

The gene calls are TRBV4-1 and TRBJ2-1, with 9 nucleotides matching TRBD2. The CDR3 totals 15 residues. CDR1 is MGHRA and CDR2 is YSYEKL in the germline V gene. Trimming took 4 bases from V and 7 from J; bases not matched to a gene: 8. The CDR3 DNA sequence: TGCGCCAGCAGCCCCCAGGCGGGAGGGCCGAATGAGCAGTTCTTC. This sequence encodes CASSPQAGGPNEQFF.

This clone showed up just a few times. The CDR3 DNA sequence: TGTGCCTGGGCCGGTACTGAAGCTTTCTTT. Its protein is CAWAGTEAFF. The V and J genes are TRBV30 and TRBJ1-1; D call uncertain. The germline CDR1 and CDR2 sequences are GTSNPN and SVGIG (reference sequence). V dropped 5 bases and J dropped 5 bases, with 6 bases sitting between them. This CDR3 has 10 amino acids.

The V call is TRBV27, the J call TRBJ1-4; 8 positions agree with TRBD1. Looked up from germline, CDR1 is MNHEY and CDR2 is SMNVEV (reference sequence). The CDR3 is 15 residues long. V lost 6 bases, J lost 4 bases, and 7 bases stayed unmatched. CDR3 coding DNA: TGTGCCAGCAGACCCCTGGACAGGGATAATGAAAAACTGTTTTTT. Amino acids: CASRPLDRDNEKLFF.

V usage is TRBV19 and J usage is TRBJ2-2; TRBD2 matches 9 bases. Germline lookup yields CDR1 LNHDA and CDR2 SQIVND (reference sequence). The CDR3 covers 17 residues. Losses at the gene ends were 4 bases for V and 6 bases for J; bases not matched to a gene: 12. CDR3 DNA: TGTGCCAGTAGTAAAGGTGGTAGCGGGAGACTGGCCGGGGAGCTGTTTTTT. Residues: CASSKGGSGRLAGELFF.

The rearrangement joins TRBV5-1 to TRBJ1-1, with no clear D. The length of the CDR3 is 13 residues. Trimming removed 1 base at V and 1 base at J, with 5 bases between. CDR1 is SGHRS, CDR2 YFSETQ, per germline. Here the CDR3 DNA reads TGCGCCAGCAGCTTGATTCCGAACACTGAAGCTTTCTTT. The encoded protein is CASSLIPNTEAFF.

The rearrangement joins TRBV5-8 to TRBJ2-6; D possibly corresponds to TRBD1 (6 bases). Between the trimmed V and J ends, which lost 0 bases and 9 bases, there was a span of 19 bases. The CDR3 is 17 residues long. CDR1 and CDR2 (germline): SGHTS, YDEGEE. Here the CDR3 DNA reads TGTGCCAGCAGCTTGGCGTTCTTGGCAGGGGTGGACAACGTCCTGACTTTC. Translating gives CASSLAFLAGVDNVLTF.